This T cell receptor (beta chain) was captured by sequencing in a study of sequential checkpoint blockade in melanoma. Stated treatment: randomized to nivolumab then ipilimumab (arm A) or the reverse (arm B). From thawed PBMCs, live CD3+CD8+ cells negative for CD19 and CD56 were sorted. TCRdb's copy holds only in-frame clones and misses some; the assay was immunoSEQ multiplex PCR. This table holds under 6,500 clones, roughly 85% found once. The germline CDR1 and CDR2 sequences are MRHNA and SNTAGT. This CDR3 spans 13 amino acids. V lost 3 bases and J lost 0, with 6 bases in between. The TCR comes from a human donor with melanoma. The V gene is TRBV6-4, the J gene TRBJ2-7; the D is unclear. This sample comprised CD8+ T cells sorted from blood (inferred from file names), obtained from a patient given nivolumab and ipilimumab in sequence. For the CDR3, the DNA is TGTGCCAGCAGTGATTTCAGCTCCTACGAGCAGTACTTC. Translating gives CASSDFSSYEQYF.